The 5 T cell receptor beta chains in this list originate from one sample, sequenced in a study of blood T cell repertoires in COVID-19. Generated by immunoSEQ multiplex PCR, the TCRdb table keeps only in-frame clones and is missing some. The repertoire has about 140,000 clones, more than 65% of them found once; the top ten carry under 4.5%. Source material: peripheral blood. The source of these receptors is a woman aged 55-70 years with acute or convalescent COVID-19.

V usage is TRBV27 and J usage is TRBJ2-7; D is undetermined. CDR1 and CDR2 from the germline V gene are MNHEY and SMNVEV (reference sequence). This CDR3 is 13 amino acids long. V dropped 6 bases and J dropped 6 bases, with 15 bases sitting between them. This CDR3 is CASSLGPGFEQYF. The CDR3 nucleotides are TGTGCCAGCAGCCTAGGTCCCGGCTTCGAGCAGTACTTC.

The rearrangement uses TRBV19 and TRBJ1-5; 9 nucleotides match TRBD1. Germline trimming cut 10 bases from V and 0 bases from J; bases unmatched to any gene: 7. Germline V lookup: CDR1 LNHDA, CDR2 SQIVND (reference sequence). CDR3 size: 15 residues. In DNA form, the CDR3 reads TGTGCCACCAAGGGACAGGGATATAGCAATCAGCCCCAGCATTTT. Translation gives CATKGQGYSNQPQHF. The full variable domain, in which reference TRBV19 and TRBJ1-5 provide the parts outside the CDR3, is DGGITQSPKYLFRKEGQNVTLSCEQNLNHDAMYWYRQDPGQGLRLIYYSQIVNDFQKGDIAEGYSVSREKKESFPLTVTSAQKNPTAFYLCATKGQGYSNQPQHFGDGTRLSIL.

The chain uses TRBV18 and TRBJ1-5, with D tentatively TRBD1 (6 bases). Germline V lookup: CDR1 KGHSH, CDR2 LQKENI. The CDR3 runs 15 residues. Trimming left V 2 bases short and J 1 base short, with 9 bases between. CDR3 in DNA: TGTGCCAGCTCACCAGGGGGCTTCAGCAATCAGCCCCAGCATTTT. This gives the protein CASSPGGFSNQPQHF.

This clone was seen a single time. This chain connects TRBV7-2 to TRBJ2-7, with a tentative D call TRBD1 (6 bases). The V gene lost 5 bases and the J gene lost 4 bases, with 12 bases spanning the gap. Germline V CDR1 and CDR2: SGHTA, FQGNSA. This CDR3 has 13 residues. The CDR3 bases are TGTGCCAGCAGCCGCCGGGACAATTACGAGCAGTACTTC. It codes for CASSRRDNYEQYF.

This chain connects TRBV30 to TRBJ2-5, with TRBD2 matching over 9 bases. With 1 base clipped from V and 5 bases from J, the junction kept 8 bases outside the gene matches. CDR3 length equals 15 residues. Germline V gene sequence: CDR1 GTSNPN, CDR2 SVGIG (reference sequence). The CDR3 DNA is TGTGCCTGGAGTGAAACTAGCGGGTATCGGGAGACCCAGTACTTC. Its protein is CAWSETSGYRETQYF.